The clone carrying this T cell receptor (beta chain) was detected a few times. Per the germline V gene, CDR1 is SGHVS and CDR2 is FQNEAQ. Trimming took 2 bases from V and 1 from J, leaving 7 bases between them. The CDR3 totals 14 residues. The data were taken from a study of CD8+ T cells in alopecia areata. Sequencing used cDNA as its template, made by extracting RNA and reverse transcribing it. The assay was immunoSEQ multiplex PCR, and TCRdb's table has in-frame clones only and misses some. The sample holds roughly 100,000 clones, around 50% seen once. Cell sorting on a FACSAria was used to separate CD4+ and CD8+ T cells from the PBMCs.

The chain joins TRBV7-8 to TRBJ2-3; D ambiguous. This receptor was identified in a human donor in good health. Sequenced material: CD4+ T cells sorted from blood. The chain's CDR3 is CASSLNFGTDTQYF. Here the CDR3 DNA reads TGTGCCAGCAGCTTAAACTTTGGCACAGATACGCAGTATTTT.